The following is a T cell receptor beta chain sequence with its context. TCRdb re-called the reads through MiXCR, storing one row per CDR3 protein. The table lists 88,000 or so distinct CDR3 sequences, less than 40% of them singletons, with 2% to 2.5% in the top ten. CDR1 is MNHEY, CDR2 SMNVEV, per germline (reference sequence). The CDR3 totals 13 residues. V was shortened by 3 bases and J by 5 bases, with 10 bases between the two germline ends. This entry belongs to a study of type 1 regulatory T cells. About the research overall: T-allo10 is an in vitro-generated, Tr1-enriched CD4 T cell product specific for alloantigen.

The TCR sequence derives from a human donor in good health. The genes are TRBV27 and TRBJ2-5; tentative D call: TRBD2 (6 bases). Sequencing input: CD4+ T cells, either the whole sample or a sorted fraction (not recorded which). CDR3 nucleotides: TGTGCCAGCAGTTTCGGGGGTTCGGAGACCCAGTACTTC. Its translation: CASSFGGSETQYF.